Following are 20 T cell receptor beta chains from one sample sequenced in a study of Ad26.COV2.S vaccination and SARS-CoV-2 variants. Treatment meaning: roughly 18 received Ad26.COV2.S at low or high dose, single or two shots; 5 received placebo; per-sample allocation not given. The investigators took samples on day 63 after the first vaccine or placebo injection. Measured with immunoSEQ multiplex PCR; TCRdb has only the in-frame clones, and not every one. The sample lists roughly 680,000 clones, 70% to 90% occurring once. The sequencing here drew on peripheral blood, taken in a trial of Ad26.COV2.S vaccine versus placebo. Receptor source: a person between 18 and 60 years old who received the Ad26.COV2.S COVID-19 vaccine or a placebo.

The chain recombines TRBV12-3 or TRBV12-4 with TRBJ1-2, with D tentatively TRBD1 (6 bases). With 3 bases removed from V and 9 bases from J, the gap between germline ends came to 11 bases. The CDR3 is made up of 12 amino acids. The CDR3 protein is CASSFGQGSYTF. CDR3 nucleotide sequence: TGTGCCAGCAGTTTCGGCCAGGGGAGCTACACCTTC.

The V and J genes are TRBV3-1 (or the pseudogene TRBV3-2) and TRBJ2-7; 8 positions agree with TRBD1. The CDR3 contains 14 residues. The germline V gene has CDR1 LGHDT and CDR2 YNNKEL (reference sequence). V was clipped by 4 bases and J by 1 base; unmatched bases: 3. CDR3 in amino acids: CASSPGTGSYEQYF. As DNA, the CDR3 is TGTGCCAGCAGCCCCGGGACAGGTTCCTACGAGCAGTACTTC.

The rearrangement joins TRBV4-1 to TRBJ2-1; the match to TRBD1 covers 11 bases. The junction had 12 bases not matched to a gene; V was cut back by 1 base and J by 10 bases. Germline lookup yields CDR1 MGHRA and CDR2 YSYEKL. The CDR3 contains 17 residues. This CDR3 reads CASSQGGGQGELGEQFF. The CDR3 DNA reads as TGCGCCAGCAGCCAAGGAGGGGGACAGGGGGAATTAGGCGAGCAGTTCTTC.

This rearrangement joins TRBV2 to TRBJ1-2; possible D gene TRBD1, 6 bases. Trimming removed 11 bases at V and 8 bases at J, with 12 bases between. CDR1 is SNHLY, CDR2 FYNNEI, per germline. The CDR3 extends over 10 amino acids. CDR3 coding DNA: TGTGCCCTCAGGGGTGAGGGCTACACCTTC. Translated: CALRGEGYTF.

V usage is TRBV5-4 and J usage is TRBJ1-3, with D hard to call. CDR3 length: 14 residues. Germline assignment: CDR1 SGHNT and CDR2 YYREEE (reference sequence). V was cut by 6 bases and J by 0 bases, with 10 bases left in between. The CDR3 coding sequence is TGTGCCAGCAAAAGAGGGTTCTCTGGAAACACCATATATTTT. It encodes CASKRGFSGNTIYF.

The chain employs TRBV30 and TRBJ2-1; 12 positions agree with TRBD2. Trimming at V came to 4 bases and at J to 11 bases, leaving 12 bases not matched to a gene. CDR1 GTSNPN and CDR2 SVGIG come from the germline V gene (reference sequence). The length of the CDR3 is 15 residues. The DNA of the CDR3 is TGTGCCTGGAACGGACTAGCGGGGAGAGGGGGGCAGCAGTTCTTC. It is translated as CAWNGLAGRGGQQFF.

The chain recombines TRBV7-2 with TRBJ2-6; 12 positions agree with TRBD2. There are 17 residues in the CDR3. The germline CDR1 and CDR2 sequences are SGHTA and FQGNSA. Germline trimming cut 3 bases from V and 4 bases from J; bases unmatched to any gene: 4. The CDR3 DNA sequence: TGTGCCAGCAGCTTTACTAGCGGGGGGACAGGGGCCAACGTCCTGACTTTC. This encodes CASSFTSGGTGANVLTF.

This clone was counted only a few times. This CDR3 reads CASTYAGGDLETQYF. The CDR3 DNA reads TGTGCCAGCACATACGCGGGGGGAGATTTGGAGACCCAGTACTTC. The V call is TRBV7-2, the J call TRBJ2-5; 8 nucleotides line up with TRBD2. There are 15 residues in the CDR3. The germline V gene has CDR1 SGHTA and CDR2 FQGNSA. The V segment lost 7 bases and the J segment 5 bases; nucleotides outside the gene matches: 12.

The J gene is TRBJ1-6, the V gene TRBV16; the D is unclear. The CDR3 loop spans 14 amino acids. Germline V gene sequence: CDR1 KGHSY, CDR2 FQNENV. V gave up 4 bases and J gave up 7 bases, with 11 bases separating them. DNA of the CDR3: TGTGCCAGCAGCCTCAGGTCGGGAAATTCACCCCTCCACTTT. Amino acid sequence: CASSLRSGNSPLHF.

This chain uses TRBV6-5 with TRBJ1-3, with 7 bases aligning to TRBD1. V lost 2 bases, J lost 4 bases, and 5 bases stayed unmatched. The CDR3 spans 15 residues. CDR1 MNHEY and CDR2 SVGAGI come from the germline V gene. This chain's CDR3 is CASSYTGEGGNTIYF. DNA of the CDR3: TGTGCCAGCAGTTACACAGGGGAAGGGGGAAACACCATATATTTT.

The chain joins TRBV21-1 to TRBJ2-7; the DNA was not compared with TRBD2, the D call given in the table. TRBV21-1 is deemed a pseudogene. The CDR3 sequence is 15 residues long. CDR3 sequence (DNA): TGTGCCAGCAGCAACCGACTAGCGAGGGCCTACGAGCAGTACTTC. As protein: CASSNRLARAYEQYF.

This rearrangement joins TRBV6-5 to TRBJ2-1; the D call may be TRBD1 or TRBD2 (6 bases each). V was clipped by 7 bases and J by 4 bases, with 14 bases between them. The CDR3 runs to 14 residues. Germline V gene data show CDR1 as MNHEY and CDR2 as SVGAGI. The CDR3 nucleotides are TGTGCCAGCAACCCCGGGGGCCTATACAATGAGCAGTTCTTC. Its translation is CASNPGGLYNEQFF.

The gene calls are TRBV19 and TRBJ1-1; maybe TRBD1 (6 bases). Trimming took off 6 bases at V and 4 bases at J, with 18 bases between the two ends. Germline assignment: CDR1 LNHDA and CDR2 SQIVND (reference sequence). The CDR3 is made up of 15 amino acids. The CDR3 here is CASSPNQGRGTEAFF. The CDR3, as DNA: TGTGCCAGTAGCCCTAACCAGGGGCGTGGCACTGAAGCTTTCTTT.

This clone was observed a few times. The chain employs TRBV2 and TRBJ1-6; D gene unclear. The CDR3 has 11 residues. CDR1 and CDR2 from the germline V gene are SNHLY and FYNNEI. Deletions cut 6 bases from V and 8 bases from J, with 5 bases between. The CDR3 loop is CASRGYSPLHF. The DNA of the CDR3 is TGTGCCAGCAGGGGGTATTCACCCCTCCACTTT. Filled out from reference TRBV2 and TRBJ1-6, the complete variable domain reads EPEVTQTPSHQVTQMGQEVILRCVPISNHLYFYWYRQILGQKVEFLVSFYNNEISEKSEIFDDQFSVERPDGSNFTLKIRSTKLEDSAMYFCASRGYSPLHFGNGTRLTVT.

This chain joins TRBV18 and TRBJ1-1, with TRBD1 identical over 7 bases. This CDR3 is built from 14 residues. J lost 6 bases, V lost 3 bases, and 7 bases had no gene match. Per the germline V gene, CDR1 is KGHSH and CDR2 is LQKENI. The CDR3 bases are TGTGCCAGCTCACCCCCCGACAGGGCCCCTGAAGCTTTCTTT. Amino acids: CASSPPDRAPEAFF.

Only a few counts were recorded for this clone. J is TRBJ1-5 and V is TRBV6-6, with unresolved D. V shed 2 bases and J shed 5 bases, with 7 bases lying between them. Germline lookup yields CDR1 MNHNY and CDR2 SVGAGI (reference sequence). The CDR3 length is 13 residues. The CDR3 protein is CASSYRVDQPQHF. The CDR3 DNA reads as TGTGCCAGCAGTTACAGGGTGGATCAGCCCCAGCATTTT.

V usage is TRBV19 and J usage is TRBJ2-2; 8 nucleotides line up with TRBD2. The CDR3 runs 16 residues. V lost 3 bases to trimming and J lost 4 bases; unmatched junction nucleotides: 7. Germline CDR1 is LNHDA and CDR2 is SQIVND (reference sequence). In DNA, the CDR3 is TGTGCCAGTAGTATGTACGGGAGGGCCGTCACCGGGGAGCTGTTTTTT. This sequence encodes CASSMYGRAVTGELFF.

The V call is TRBV3-1 (or the pseudogene TRBV3-2), the J call TRBJ2-1, with TRBD1 matching over 9 bases. CDR3 length: 14 amino acids. In germline, CDR1 is LGHDT, CDR2 YNNKEL (reference sequence). V lost 4 bases, J lost 7 bases, and 5 bases stayed unmatched. The CDR3 region is CASSRDRAGNEQFF. The CDR3 nucleotides are TGTGCCAGCAGCCGGGACAGGGCGGGAAATGAGCAGTTCTTC.

This chain's CDR3 is CRVQGYEAFF. The CDR3 DNA sequence: TGCAGGGTACAGGGTTATGAAGCTTTCTTT. This rearrangement joins TRBV20-1 to TRBJ1-1; TRBD1 might be the D (6 bases). Germline CDR1 is DFQATT and CDR2 is SNEGSKA (reference sequence). This CDR3 has 10 residues.

The rearrangement links TRBV7-2 to TRBJ1-2; TRBD1 might be the D (5 bases). V was trimmed by 3 bases and J by 4 bases, leaving 9 bases between them. Germline V gene sequence: CDR1 SGHTA, CDR2 FQGNSA. This CDR3 spans 13 amino acids. DNA for the CDR3: TGTGCCAGCAGCTTGGCGGGGCTCTATGGCTACACCTTC. This translates into CASSLAGLYGYTF.